Listed here are 12 T cell receptor beta chains from one sample, sequenced in a study of T cell responses to AZD1222 COVID-19 vaccine. Repertoires were generated with immunoSEQ multiplex PCR, while TCRdb's copy carries only in-frame clones and drops some. The sample has 90,000 to 150,000 clones; less than 90% are singletons. The sample here was peripheral blood, taken on day 0 of AZD1222 vaccination. The receptors were sampled from an adult in good health.

The chain has TRBV7-2 and TRBJ2-7, with 8 nucleotides matching TRBD1. Germline values: CDR1 SGHTA, CDR2 FQGNSA. After removal of 5 bases from V and 4 bases from J, the junction contained 10 bases not matched to a gene. This CDR3 comprises 15 residues. The CDR3 DNA is TGTGCCAGCAGCAGAGGACAGGGTTTAGGGTACGAGCAGTACTTC. This encodes CASSRGQGLGYEQYF.

This sequence joins TRBV7-9 and TRBJ2-7; 10 bases match TRBD1. This CDR3 contains 16 residues. The V segment lost 4 bases and the J segment 4 bases; nucleotides outside the gene matches: 10. From germline, CDR1 is SEHNR and CDR2 FQNEAQ (reference sequence). The chain's CDR3 is CASSSPFGQGVYEQYF. The DNA of the CDR3 is TGTGCCAGCAGCTCTCCTTTTGGACAGGGGGTGTACGAGCAGTACTTC. The full variable domain, in which reference TRBV7-9 and TRBJ2-7 provide the parts outside the CDR3, is DTGVSQNPRHKITKRGQNVTFRCDPISEHNRLYWYRQTLGQGPEFLTYFQNEAQLEKSRLLSDRFSAERPKGSFSTLEIQRTEQGDSAMYLCASSSPFGQGVYEQYFGPGTRLTVT.

The chain is built from TRBV21-1 and TRBJ1-5. TRBV21-1 represents a pseudogene. The CDR3 is 18 residues long. For the CDR3, the DNA is TGTGCCAGCAGCAAGCGAAGCCCGGTCGGGGCGGACAAACAGCCCCAGCATTTT. It codes for CASSKRSPVGADKQPQHF.

A few counts support this clone. J is TRBJ2-3 and V is TRBV30; TRBD2 is a possible D gene (5 bases). The CDR3 has 16 amino acids. From germline, CDR1 is GTSNPN and CDR2 SVGIG (reference sequence). Trimming pared 0 bases from V and 1 base from J, leaving 14 bases between. CDR3 loop: CAWSVQILGGTDTQYF. The CDR3 DNA reads TGTGCCTGGAGTGTACAAATCCTGGGAGGCACAGATACGCAGTATTTT. Full variable domain (remainder filled in from reference TRBV30 and TRBJ2-3): SQTIHQWPATLVQPVGSPLSLECTVEGTSNPNLYWYRQAAGRGLQLLFYSVGIGQISSEVPQNLSASRPQDRQFILSSKKLLLSDSGFYLCAWSVQILGGTDTQYFGPGTRLTVL.

The chain has TRBV2 and TRBJ1-3; D is perhaps TRBD1 (5 bases). CDR3 length: 16 residues. Trimming removed 4 bases at V and 0 bases at J, with 13 bases between. Germline values: CDR1 SNHLY, CDR2 FYNNEI. DNA for the CDR3: TGTGCCAGCAGTGCATTTACAGGAATCTCTGGAAACACCATATATTTT. As protein: CASSAFTGISGNTIYF. The complete variable domain, with remaining parts taken from reference TRBV2 and TRBJ1-3, reads EPEVTQTPSHQVTQMGQEVILRCVPISNHLYFYWYRQILGQKVEFLVSFYNNEISEKSEIFDDQFSVERPDGSNFTLKIRSTKLEDSAMYFCASSAFTGISGNTIYFGEGSWLTVV.

V and J are TRBV19 and TRBJ2-7; D unclear. The CDR3 sequence is 14 residues long. Germline V CDR1 and CDR2: LNHDA, SQIVND (reference sequence). Trimming shortened V by 3 bases and J by 0 bases, and 9 bases separated the two germline ends. CDR3 DNA: TGTGCCAGTAGTATGGGCGCCCCCTCCTACGAGCAGTACTTC. Protein product: CASSMGAPSYEQYF.

The chain uses TRBV11-2 and TRBJ1-2; TRBD1 is a possible D gene (5 bases). CDR1 and CDR2 from the germline V gene are SGHAT and FQNNGV. V was trimmed by 5 bases and J by 4 bases, leaving 11 bases between them. The CDR3 extends over 13 amino acids. CDR3 nucleotide sequence: TGTGCCAGCAGCGGGACCGGGCCCTATGGCTACACCTTC. This translates into CASSGTGPYGYTF. Together with reference TRBV11-2 and TRBJ1-2, the CDR3 gives the full variable domain: EAGVAQSPRYKIIEKRQSVAFWCNPISGHATLYWYQQILGQGPKLLIQFQNNGVVDDSQLPKDRFSAERLKGVDSTLKIQPAKLEDSAVYLCASSGTGPYGYTFGSGTRLTVV.

The V call is TRBV10-3, the J call TRBJ2-7; 7 bases align to TRBD2. This CDR3 spans 14 amino acids. V lost 2 bases, J lost 6 bases, and 7 bases stayed unmatched. Germline V lookup: CDR1 ENHRY, CDR2 SYGVKD. CDR3 DNA: TGTGCCATCAGTGAGCCAAGGACTAGAGGCGAGCAGTACTTC. It translates to CAISEPRTRGEQYF.

The rearrangement joins TRBV6-5 to TRBJ2-4, with TRBD2 identical over 7 bases. Trimming took 7 bases from V and 8 from J; bases not matched to a gene: 2. Per the germline V gene, CDR1 is MNHEY and CDR2 is SVGAGI. The CDR3 runs to 11 residues. CDR3 sequence reads: CASTRGDIQYF. CDR3 bases: TGTGCCAGCACCCGGGGGGACATTCAGTACTTC.

The chain joins TRBV19 to TRBJ1-5; unclear D gene. Germline CDR1 reads LNHDA; CDR2 reads SQIVND (reference sequence). Trimming took off 6 bases at V and 5 bases at J, with 17 bases between the two ends. CDR3 length: 15 amino acids. The CDR3 here is CASRPGLRRDQPQHF. The CDR3, as DNA: TGTGCCAGTAGACCAGGCCTCCGGCGGGATCAGCCCCAGCATTTT. The variable domain in full, with the rest retrieved from reference TRBV19 and TRBJ1-5, is DGGITQSPKYLFRKEGQNVTLSCEQNLNHDAMYWYRQDPGQGLRLIYYSQIVNDFQKGDIAEGYSVSREKKESFPLTVTSAQKNPTAFYLCASRPGLRRDQPQHFGDGTRLSIL.

The chain uses TRBV30 and TRBJ1-1, with D uncertain. V dropped 1 base and J dropped 7 bases, with 13 bases sitting between them. CDR3 length equals 13 residues. Germline CDR1 is GTSNPN and CDR2 is SVGIG (reference sequence). The DNA for the CDR3 is TGTGCCTGGAGTGGCAGAGGTCGCTTTGAAGCTTTCTTT. This codes for CAWSGRGRFEAFF.

This clone was detected only a few times. In DNA, the CDR3 is TGTGCCAGCAGCCAGGGCGGCGTGCAGTACTTC. Translating gives CASSQGGVQYF. This chain joins TRBV3-1 (or the pseudogene TRBV3-2) and TRBJ2-7; D is uncertain. V was cut by 3 bases and J by 9 bases, with 9 bases left in between. This CDR3 spans 11 amino acids. Germline V lookup: CDR1 LGHDT, CDR2 YNNKEL (reference sequence).